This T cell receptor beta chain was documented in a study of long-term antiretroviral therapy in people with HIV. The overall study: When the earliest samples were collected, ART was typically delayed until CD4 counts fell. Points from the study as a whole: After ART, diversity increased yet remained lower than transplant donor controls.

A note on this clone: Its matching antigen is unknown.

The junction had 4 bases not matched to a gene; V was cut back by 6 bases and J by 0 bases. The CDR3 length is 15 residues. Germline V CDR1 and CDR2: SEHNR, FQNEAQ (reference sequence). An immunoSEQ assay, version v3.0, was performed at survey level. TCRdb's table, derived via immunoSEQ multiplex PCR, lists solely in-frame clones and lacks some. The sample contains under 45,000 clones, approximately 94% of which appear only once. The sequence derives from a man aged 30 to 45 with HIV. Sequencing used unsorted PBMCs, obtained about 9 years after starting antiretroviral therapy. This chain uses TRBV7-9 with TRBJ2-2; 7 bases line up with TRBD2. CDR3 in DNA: TGTGCCAGCAGTTCCAGCGGGGCGAACACCGGGGAGCTGTTTTTT. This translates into CASSSSGANTGELFF.